This T cell receptor (beta chain) appears in the sequencing data of a study of OX40 agonist ivuxolimab in advanced cancers. About the research overall: Given to patients was ivuxolimab, an agonistic anti-OX40 (CD134) antibody.

Trimming removed 1 base from V and 3 bases from J; junction bases left unmatched: 12. The CDR3 consists of 16 residues. CDR1 is SQVTM and CDR2 is ANQGSEA in the germline V gene. With baseline, cycle 4 day 1, and cycle 7 day 1 as timepoints, blood was sampled. Sequencing was performed with immunoSEQ multiplex PCR; in TCRdb, only in-frame clones are kept and a portion is missing. Of 9,500 to 15,000 clones detected, about 85% appear once; the ten largest clones hold about 20%. The specimen was CD4+ or CD8+ T cells sorted from blood, collected in a trial of the OX40 agonist ivuxolimab. The J gene is TRBJ2-7, the V gene TRBV29-1, with TRBD2 matching over 7 bases. The source of this sequence is an adult with an advanced solid tumor such as melanoma, head and neck, liver or kidney cancer. The CDR3 sequence: CSVEGLAEGLGYEQYF. The DNA of the CDR3 is TGCAGCGTTGAAGGGCTAGCGGAGGGGCTAGGCTACGAGCAGTACTTC.